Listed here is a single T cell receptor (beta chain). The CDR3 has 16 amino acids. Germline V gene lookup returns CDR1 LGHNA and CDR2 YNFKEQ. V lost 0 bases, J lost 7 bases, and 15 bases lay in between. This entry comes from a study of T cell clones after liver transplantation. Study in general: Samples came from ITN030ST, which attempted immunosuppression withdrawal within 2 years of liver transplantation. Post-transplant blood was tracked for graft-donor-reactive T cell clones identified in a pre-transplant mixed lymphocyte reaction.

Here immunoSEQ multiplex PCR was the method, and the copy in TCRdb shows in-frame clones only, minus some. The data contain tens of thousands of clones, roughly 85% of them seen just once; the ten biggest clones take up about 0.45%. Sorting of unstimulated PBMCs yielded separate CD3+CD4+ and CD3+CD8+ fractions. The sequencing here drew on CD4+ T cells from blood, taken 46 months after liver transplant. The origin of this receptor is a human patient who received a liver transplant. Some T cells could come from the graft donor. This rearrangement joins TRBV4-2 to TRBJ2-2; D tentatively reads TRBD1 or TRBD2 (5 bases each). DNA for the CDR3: TGTGCCAGCAGCCAAGATTGGGGACCGGACGGCGGGGAGCTGTTTTTT. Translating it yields CASSQDWGPDGGELFF.